Presented here are 20 T cell receptor beta chains from one specimen sequenced in a study of PD-L1 blockade in urothelial cancer. The time point: pretreatment peripheral blood. Sequencing used immunoSEQ multiplex PCR; TCRdb keeps in-frame clones, though not all of them. The repertoire holds 60,000 to 70,000 clones, with roughly 79% as singletons. Source: PBMCs, taken around atezolizumab (anti-PD-L1) treatment. The receptors originated from a man in his sixties or seventies with urothelial cancer.

The chain combines TRBV19 with TRBJ1-2; 9 nucleotides match TRBD1. CDR3 length: 14 residues. Per germline, CDR1 LNHDA and CDR2 SQIVND (reference sequence). The V and J ends lost 7 bases and 5 bases, in that order; junction bases with no gene match: 8. CDR3 protein: CASNLQGARYGYTF. In nucleotides, the CDR3 is TGTGCCAGTAATCTACAGGGGGCTAGGTATGGCTACACCTTC.

The chain links TRBV13 to TRBJ2-2; 8 bases align to TRBD2. Germline V gene data show CDR1 as PRHDT and CDR2 as FYEKMQ (reference sequence). The CDR3 totals 16 residues. V was pared by 4 bases and J by 4 bases, with 8 bases of the junction left unmatched. CDR3 nucleotides: TGTGCCAGCAGCTCCACGGGGGCGGGGGGCACCGGGGAGCTGTTTTTT. It translates to CASSSTGAGGTGELFF.

This chain links TRBV10-1 with TRBJ2-7, with D possibly being TRBD2 (5 bases). The CDR3 contains 16 residues. V shed 4 bases and J shed 6 bases, with 22 bases lying between them. CDR1 is WNHNN, CDR2 SYGVQD, per germline (reference sequence). Written as DNA, the CDR3 is TGCGCCAGCAGTGGCCCCCGGGAACACCCTTTCGCCGAGCAGTACTTC. Its translation: CASSGPREHPFAEQYF.

The chain joins TRBV19 to TRBJ2-2; 10 bases are a match to TRBD1. The V and J ends lost 5 bases and 7 bases, in that order; junction bases with no gene match: 7. Germline V gene data show CDR1 as LNHDA and CDR2 as SQIVND (reference sequence). The CDR3 consists of 15 residues. The CDR3 sequence: CASSSRQGAIGELFF. The CDR3 DNA follows: TGTGCCAGTAGTTCTCGACAGGGGGCGATCGGGGAGCTGTTTTTT.

This chain joins TRBV28 and TRBJ2-7; 7 nucleotides agree with TRBD2. The CDR3 has 14 amino acids. CDR1 and CDR2 from the germline V gene are MDHEN and SYDVKM. The V gene end was trimmed by 7 bases and the J gene end by 2 bases; junction bases not matched to a gene: 8. CDR3 sequence reads: CASTTSEFPYEQYF. The DNA for the CDR3 is TGTGCCAGCACCACTAGCGAATTCCCCTACGAGCAGTACTTC.

This clone was counted a few times. The V gene is TRBV28, the J gene TRBJ1-2; D unclear. This CDR3 has 14 amino acids. The germline gives CDR1 MDHEN, CDR2 SYDVKM. Trimming took 5 bases from V and 7 from J, leaving 17 bases between them. The CDR3 loop reads CASSRESDRAGYTF. The CDR3 DNA sequence: TGTGCCAGCAGTCGGGAAAGCGATAGGGCTGGCTACACCTTC.

This rearrangement joins TRBV5-1 to TRBJ1-4; TRBD1 is a possible D gene (6 bases). V lost 4 bases, J lost 3 bases, and 13 bases lay in between. The germline V gene encodes CDR1 SGHRS and CDR2 YFSETQ. CDR3 size: 15 residues. This CDR3 reads CASSLQTGANEKLFF. CDR3 in DNA: TGCGCCAGCAGCCTGCAGACAGGAGCTAATGAAAAACTGTTTTTT.

V and J are TRBV7-2 and TRBJ2-5; TRBD2 matches 7 bases. The CDR3 has 16 amino acids. After removal of 5 bases from V and 4 bases from J, the junction contained 13 bases not matched to a gene. Germline-derived CDR1 and CDR2 are SGHTA and FQGNSA. The CDR3 nucleotides are TGTGCCAGCAGCGGACCATCGACTAGCTTCCGAGAGACCCAGTACTTC. Residues: CASSGPSTSFRETQYF.

The genes are TRBV5-1 and TRBJ1-5; D unresolved. CDR3 length: 13 residues. Germline V gene sequence: CDR1 SGHRS, CDR2 YFSETQ. Between the trimmed V and J ends, which lost 0 bases and 5 bases, there was a span of 6 bases. CDR3: CASSLASDQPQHF. In nucleotides, the CDR3 is TGCGCCAGCAGCTTGGCCTCGGATCAGCCCCAGCATTTT.

Only one count was recorded for this clone. The chain joins TRBV19 to TRBJ2-1; TRBD1 agrees at 11 bases. Germline V lookup: CDR1 LNHDA, CDR2 SQIVND (reference sequence). This CDR3 comprises 15 residues. Unmatched junction bases numbered 8, after V lost 5 bases and J lost 8 bases. CDR3 DNA sequence: TGTGCCAGTAGTTCAGGACAGGGGGCCGTCGATGAGCAGTTCTTC. Translated: CASSSGQGAVDEQFF.

The CDR3 region is CASIPGGGDRSTGGYTF. CDR3 nucleotide sequence: TGTGCCAGCATCCCGGGGGGGGGAGACAGGTCCACAGGTGGCTACACCTTC. This sequence joins TRBV28 and TRBJ1-2, with D perhaps TRBD1 (6 bases). The germline V and J ends were trimmed by 7 bases and 7 bases, with 28 bases remaining between them. From germline, CDR1 is MDHEN and CDR2 SYDVKM. The CDR3 is made up of 17 amino acids.

The rearrangement joins TRBV11-2 to TRBJ1-2, with D possibly TRBD1 on 5 matching bases. The germline CDR1 and CDR2 sequences are SGHAT and FQNNGV. CDR3 length: 14 residues. V lost 5 bases and J 5 bases, leaving 15 bases between the germline ends. The CDR3 DNA reads TGTGCCAGCAGCCCCTCGGGGGTCTGGTATGGCTACACCTTC. It is translated as CASSPSGVWYGYTF.

The gene calls are TRBV30 and TRBJ1-4, with 11 positions matching TRBD1. The CDR3 is 13 amino acids. Germline V gene lookup returns CDR1 GTSNPN and CDR2 SVGIG (reference sequence). V lost 0 bases to trimming and J lost 14 bases; unmatched junction nucleotides: 5. This CDR3 reads CAWSVEGTGGLFF. CDR3 nucleotide sequence: TGTGCCTGGAGTGTAGAGGGGACAGGGGGGCTGTTTTTT.

Only one count was recorded for this clone. The rearrangement uses TRBV5-1 and TRBJ2-2; 8 bases map to TRBD2. This CDR3 contains 18 residues. The germline CDR1 and CDR2 sequences are SGHRS and YFSETQ. Unmatched junction bases numbered 13, after V lost 2 bases and J lost 4 bases. The CDR3 loop is CASSFGRGTSGPTGELFF. CDR3 nucleotides: TGCGCCAGCAGCTTCGGCAGGGGCACTAGCGGACCCACCGGGGAGCTGTTTTTT.

V is TRBV19 and J is TRBJ2-1, with 9 bases that match TRBD2. The germline V gene encodes CDR1 LNHDA and CDR2 SQIVND (reference sequence). The CDR3 is 15 residues long. V trimming: 3 bases; J trimming: 6 bases; junction bases outside the gene matches: 6. The CDR3 region is CASSIVSGSGNEQFF. The CDR3 bases are TGTGCCAGTAGTATCGTTAGCGGGAGTGGCAATGAGCAGTTCTTC.

V is TRBV13 and J is TRBJ1-1; possible D gene TRBD1, 6 bases. This CDR3 comprises 13 residues. Germline V gene data show CDR1 as PRHDT and CDR2 as FYEKMQ (reference sequence). With 3 bases removed from V and 5 bases from J, the gap between germline ends came to 10 bases. In DNA form, the CDR3 reads TGTGCCAGCAGCTTGAGCAGGGGTACTGAAGCTTTCTTT. Its protein product is CASSLSRGTEAFF.

The V gene is TRBV6-1, the J gene TRBJ2-4; 8 bases are shared with TRBD1. Germline V gene data show CDR1 as MNHNS and CDR2 as SASEGT. V lost 3 bases and J lost 6; bases outside the gene matches: 7. The CDR3 spans 15 residues. CDR3 amino acids: CASSEITGGRNIQYF. The CDR3 DNA is TGTGCCAGCAGTGAGATTACAGGGGGGAGAAACATTCAGTACTTC.

The rearrangement uses TRBV5-1 and TRBJ2-7; tentative D call: TRBD1 (6 bases). CDR1 is SGHRS, CDR2 YFSETQ, per germline. The CDR3 contains 15 residues. V lost 0 bases and J 4 bases, leaving 14 bases between the germline ends. This CDR3 reads CASSLVVGAGYEQYF. As DNA, the CDR3 is TGCGCCAGCAGCTTGGTGGTGGGGGCCGGATACGAGCAGTACTTC. Combining the CDR3 with reference TRBV5-1 and TRBJ2-7 gives the whole variable domain KAGVTQTPRYLIKTRGQQVTLSCSPISGHRSVSWYQQTPGQGLQFLFEYFSETQRNKGNFPGRFSGRQFSNSRSEMNVSTLELGDSALYLCASSLVVGAGYEQYFGPGTRLTVT.

The chain couples TRBV5-1 to TRBJ2-2; D is perhaps TRBD1 (5 bases). Germline assignment: CDR1 SGHRS and CDR2 YFSETQ. The CDR3 loop spans 16 amino acids. The ends were cut back, 3 bases at V and 3 bases at J, with 15 bases in the middle. This chain's CDR3 is CASSSLRGAHTGELFF. CDR3 nucleotides: TGCGCCAGCAGCTCTCTTAGGGGCGCCCACACCGGGGAGCTGTTTTTT.

This chain uses TRBV5-4 with TRBJ2-2, with a possible D match to TRBD2 (7 bases). V lost 6 bases to trimming and J lost 5 bases, with 20 bases between them. Germline assignment: CDR1 SGHNT and CDR2 YYREEE (reference sequence). The CDR3 runs to 16 residues. CDR3 residues: CASTLRTGGRTGELFF. CDR3 nucleotide sequence: TGTGCCAGCACCCTCCGGACCGGGGGGCGGACCGGGGAGCTGTTTTTT.